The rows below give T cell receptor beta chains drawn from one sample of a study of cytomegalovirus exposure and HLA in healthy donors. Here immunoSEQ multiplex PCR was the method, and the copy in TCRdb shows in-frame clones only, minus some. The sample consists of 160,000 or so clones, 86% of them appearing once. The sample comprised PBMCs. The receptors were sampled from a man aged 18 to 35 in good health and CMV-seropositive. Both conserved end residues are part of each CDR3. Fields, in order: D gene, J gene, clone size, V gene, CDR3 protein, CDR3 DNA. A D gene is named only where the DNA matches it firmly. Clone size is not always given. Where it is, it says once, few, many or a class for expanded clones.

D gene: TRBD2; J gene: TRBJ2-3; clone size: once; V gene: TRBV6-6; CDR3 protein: CASSYPAGGRTDTQYF; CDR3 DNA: TGTGCCAGCAGTTACCCAGCGGGGGGGCGGACAGATACGCAGTATTTT
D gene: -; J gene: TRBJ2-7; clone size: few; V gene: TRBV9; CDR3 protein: CASSLADGYEQYF; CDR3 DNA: TGTGCCAGCAGCCTCGCAGATGGCTACGAGCAGTACTTC
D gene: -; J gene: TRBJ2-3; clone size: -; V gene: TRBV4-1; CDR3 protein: CASSHRPGGTDTQYF; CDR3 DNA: TGCGCCAGCAGCCACAGACCGGGGGGCACAGATACGCAGTATTTT
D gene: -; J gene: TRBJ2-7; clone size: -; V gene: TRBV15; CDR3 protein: CATSRDLNRAREQYF; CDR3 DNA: TGTGCCACCAGCAGAGATCTCAACAGGGCGCGGGAGCAGTACTTC
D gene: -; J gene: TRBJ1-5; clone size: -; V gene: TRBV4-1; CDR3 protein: CASSQDAGRRPQHF; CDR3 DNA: TGCGCCAGCAGCCAAGACGCAGGTCGACGGCCCCAGCATTTT
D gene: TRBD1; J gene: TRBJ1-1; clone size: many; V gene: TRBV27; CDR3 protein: CASSSGTVDNTEAFF; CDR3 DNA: TGTGCCAGCAGCTCCGGGACAGTAGATAACACTGAAGCTTTCTTT
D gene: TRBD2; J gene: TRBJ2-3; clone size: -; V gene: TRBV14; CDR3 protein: CASSPGTSGTDTQYF; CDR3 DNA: TGTGCCAGCAGCCCCGGGACTAGCGGGACCGATACGCAGTATTTT
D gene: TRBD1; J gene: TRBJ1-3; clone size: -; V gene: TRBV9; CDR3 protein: CASSPVGTGTGNTIYF; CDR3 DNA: TGTGCCAGCAGCCCAGTCGGGACAGGGACTGGAAACACCATATATTTT
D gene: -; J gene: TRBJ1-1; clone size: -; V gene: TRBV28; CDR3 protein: CASSLLARGSLNTEAFF; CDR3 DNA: TGTGCCAGCAGTTTACTAGCTAGGGGGTCACTGAACACTGAAGCTTTCTTT
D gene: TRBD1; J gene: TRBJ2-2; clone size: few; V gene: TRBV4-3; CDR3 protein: CASSRGTEAGELFF; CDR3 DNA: TGCGCCAGCAGCCGAGGGACAGAGGCCGGGGAGCTGTTTTTT
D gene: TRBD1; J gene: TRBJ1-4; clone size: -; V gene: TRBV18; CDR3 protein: CASSRPTGMGKLFF; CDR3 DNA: TGTGCCAGCTCACGACCGACAGGGATGGGAAAACTGTTTTTT
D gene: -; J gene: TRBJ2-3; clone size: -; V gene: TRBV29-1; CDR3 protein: CSVGPQGDTQYF; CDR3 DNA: TGCAGCGTTGGGCCCCAGGGAGATACGCAGTATTTT
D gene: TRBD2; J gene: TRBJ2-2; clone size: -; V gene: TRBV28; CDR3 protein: CASSQVRLAENTGELFF; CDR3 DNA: TGTGCCAGCAGTCAAGTTCGACTAGCGGAGAACACCGGGGAGCTGTTTTTT
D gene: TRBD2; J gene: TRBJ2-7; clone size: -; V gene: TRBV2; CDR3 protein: CASSGLGEVTEQYF; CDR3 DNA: TGTGCCAGCAGCGGACTAGGGGAGGTTACCGAGCAGTACTTC
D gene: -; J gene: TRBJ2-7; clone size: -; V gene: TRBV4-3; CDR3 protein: CASSQGIGVYEQYF; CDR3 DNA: TGCGCCAGCAGCCAGGGGATCGGGGTCTACGAGCAGTACTTC
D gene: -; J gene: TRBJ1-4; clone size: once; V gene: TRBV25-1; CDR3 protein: CASSDSGDGGEKLFF; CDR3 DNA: TGTGCCAGCAGTGACTCCGGTGACGGAGGAGAAAAACTGTTTTTT
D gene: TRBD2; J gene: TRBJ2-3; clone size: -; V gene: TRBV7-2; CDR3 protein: CASSLGASGGTDTQYF; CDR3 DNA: TGTGCCAGCAGCTTAGGTGCTAGCGGGGGCACAGATACGCAGTATTTT
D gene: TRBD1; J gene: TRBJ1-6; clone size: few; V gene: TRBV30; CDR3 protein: CAWSLSGTGNSPLHF; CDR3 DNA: TGTGCCTGGAGTTTATCCGGGACAGGTAACTCACCCCTCCACTTT
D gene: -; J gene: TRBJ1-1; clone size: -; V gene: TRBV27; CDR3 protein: CASSVTGSMGTEAFF; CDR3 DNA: TGTGCCAGCAGTGTAACAGGGAGTATGGGCACTGAAGCTTTCTTT
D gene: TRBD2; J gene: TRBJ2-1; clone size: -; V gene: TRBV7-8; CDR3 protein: CASSLVASGSDAEQFF; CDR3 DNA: TGTGCCAGCAGCTTAGTAGCTAGCGGGAGTGACGCTGAGCAGTTCTTC
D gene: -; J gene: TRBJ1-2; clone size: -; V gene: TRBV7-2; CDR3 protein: CASVQTGLPGGYTF; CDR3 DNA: TGTGCCAGCGTCCAAACGGGCCTGCCGGGGGGCTACACCTTC
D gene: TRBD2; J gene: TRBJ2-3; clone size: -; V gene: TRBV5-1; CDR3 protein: CASSLVTSGDMSDTQYF; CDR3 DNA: TGCGCCAGCAGCTTGGTGACTAGCGGGGACATGAGTGATACGCAGTATTTT
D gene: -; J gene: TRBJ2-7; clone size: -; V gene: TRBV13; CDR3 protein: CASSPGRTYEQYF; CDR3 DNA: TGTGCCAGCAGCCCGGGTAGGACCTACGAGCAGTACTTC
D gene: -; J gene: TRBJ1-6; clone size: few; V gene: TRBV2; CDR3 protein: CASSRRDTLVF; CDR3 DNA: TGTGCCAGCAGTCGCCGGGACACCTTGGTGTTT
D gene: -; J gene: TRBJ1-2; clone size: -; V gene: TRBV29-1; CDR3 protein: CSAAQGSRGDGYTF; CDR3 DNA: TGCAGCGCTGCACAGGGCAGCCGGGGGGACGGCTACACCTTC
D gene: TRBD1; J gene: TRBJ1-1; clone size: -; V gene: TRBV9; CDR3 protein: CASSSGQQTYTEAFF; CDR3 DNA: TGTGCCAGCAGCTCGGGACAGCAAACGTACACTGAAGCTTTCTTT
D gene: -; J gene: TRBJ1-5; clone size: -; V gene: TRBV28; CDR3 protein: CASNSRGLGNQPQHF; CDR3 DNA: TGTGCCAGCAACTCCAGGGGTTTGGGCAATCAGCCCCAGCATTTT
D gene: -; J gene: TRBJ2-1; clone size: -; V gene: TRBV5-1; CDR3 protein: CASSEGVVNEQFF; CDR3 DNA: TGCGCCAGCAGCGAGGGAGTTGTAAATGAGCAGTTCTTC
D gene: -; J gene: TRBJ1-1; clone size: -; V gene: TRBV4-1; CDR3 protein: CASSQEGGVEGEAFF; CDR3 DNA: TGCGCCAGCAGCCAAGAGGGGGGGGTGGAGGGTGAAGCTTTCTTT
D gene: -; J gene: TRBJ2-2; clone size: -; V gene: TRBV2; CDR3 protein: CASRGATVTGELFF; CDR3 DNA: TGTGCCAGCAGGGGGGCGACTGTTACCGGGGAGCTGTTTTTT
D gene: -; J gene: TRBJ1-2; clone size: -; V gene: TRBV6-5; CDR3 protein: CASSYSNTQGSYGYTF; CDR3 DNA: TGTGCCAGCAGTTACTCTAATACACAGGGTTCCTATGGCTACACCTTC
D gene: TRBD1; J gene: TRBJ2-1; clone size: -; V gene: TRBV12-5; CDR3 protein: CASSPGTEYNEQFF; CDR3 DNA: TGTGCTAGCTCCCCCGGGACAGAATACAATGAGCAGTTCTTC
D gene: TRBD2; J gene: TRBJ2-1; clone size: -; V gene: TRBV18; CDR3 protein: CASSPGTSGGGEQFF; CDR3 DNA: TGTGCCAGCTCACCCGGGACTAGCGGGGGGGGCGAGCAGTTCTTC
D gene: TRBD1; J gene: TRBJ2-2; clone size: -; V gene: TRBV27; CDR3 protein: CASSATGATGELFF; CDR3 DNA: TGTGCCAGCAGTGCGACAGGGGCCACCGGGGAGCTGTTTTTT
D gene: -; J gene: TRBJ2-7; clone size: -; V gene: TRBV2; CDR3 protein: CASRGASPYEQYF; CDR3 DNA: TGTGCCAGCAGAGGGGCCTCTCCCTACGAGCAGTACTTC
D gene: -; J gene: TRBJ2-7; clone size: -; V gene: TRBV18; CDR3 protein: CASSFRGEQYF; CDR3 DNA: TGTGCCAGCTCTTTTCGCGGCGAGCAGTACTTC
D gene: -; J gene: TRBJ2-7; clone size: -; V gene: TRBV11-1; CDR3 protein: CASSLRPRDRYEQYF; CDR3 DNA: TGTGCCAGCAGCTTAAGACCCAGGGATCGCTACGAGCAGTACTTC
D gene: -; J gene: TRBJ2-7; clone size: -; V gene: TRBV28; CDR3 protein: CASSSQWYEQYF; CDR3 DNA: TGTGCCAGCAGCTCCCAGTGGTACGAGCAGTACTTC
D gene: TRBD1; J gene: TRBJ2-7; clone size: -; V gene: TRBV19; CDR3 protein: CASSVRQGTYEQYF; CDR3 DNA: TGTGCCAGTAGTGTCCGACAGGGGACCTACGAGCAGTACTTC
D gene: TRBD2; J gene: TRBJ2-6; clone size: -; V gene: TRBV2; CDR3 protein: CASTGTTLSSGANVLTF; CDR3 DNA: TGTGCCAGCACCGGGACTACTCTTTCCTCTGGGGCCAACGTCCTGACTTTC
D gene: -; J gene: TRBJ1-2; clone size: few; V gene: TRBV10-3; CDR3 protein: CAISESQYGYTF; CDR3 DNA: TGTGCCATCAGTGAGTCCCAGTATGGCTACACCTTC
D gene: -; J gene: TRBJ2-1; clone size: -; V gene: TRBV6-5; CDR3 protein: CASSRQYPSNEQFF; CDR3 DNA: TGTGCCAGCAGTCGACAGTACCCTTCCAATGAGCAGTTCTTC
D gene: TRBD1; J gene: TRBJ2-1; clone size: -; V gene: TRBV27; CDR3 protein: CASSFRQTGTGAYNEQFF; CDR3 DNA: TGTGCCAGCAGTTTTCGTCAAACCGGGACAGGGGCCTACAATGAGCAGTTCTTC
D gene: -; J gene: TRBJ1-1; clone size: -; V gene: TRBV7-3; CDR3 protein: CASWSRWYGNTEAFF; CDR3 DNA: TGTGCCTCCTGGAGCCGGTGGTACGGGAACACTGAAGCTTTCTTT
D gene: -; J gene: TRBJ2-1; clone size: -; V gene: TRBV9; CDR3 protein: CASSAQADSYNEQFF; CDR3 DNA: TGTGCCAGCAGCGCCCAAGCCGACTCCTACAATGAGCAGTTCTTC
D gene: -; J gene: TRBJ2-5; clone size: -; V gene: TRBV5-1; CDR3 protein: CASRLQGLQETQYF; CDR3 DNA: TGCGCCAGCAGATTGCAGGGATTACAAGAGACCCAGTACTTC
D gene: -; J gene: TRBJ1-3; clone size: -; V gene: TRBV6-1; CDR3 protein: CASSGRVTGNTIYF; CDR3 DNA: TGTGCCAGCAGTGGGAGGGTAACAGGAAACACCATATATTTT
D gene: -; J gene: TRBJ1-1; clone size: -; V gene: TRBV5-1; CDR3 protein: CASNGIGSSVNTEAFF; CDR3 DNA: TGCGCCAGCAACGGGATTGGATCTTCTGTGAACACTGAAGCTTTCTTT
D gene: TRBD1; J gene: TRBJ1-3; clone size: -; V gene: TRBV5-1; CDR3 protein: CASSLSGTGFHGNTIYF; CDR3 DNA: TGCGCCAGCAGCTTGTCTGGGACAGGGTTTCATGGAAACACCATATATTTT
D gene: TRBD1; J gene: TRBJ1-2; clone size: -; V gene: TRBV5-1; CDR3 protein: CASSLGTGTGYTF; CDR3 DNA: TGCGCCAGCAGCTTGGGGACAGGTACCGGCTACACCTTC
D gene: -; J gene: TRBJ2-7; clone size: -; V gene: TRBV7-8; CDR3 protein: CASRTTGIYEQYF; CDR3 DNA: TGTGCCAGCAGGACGACGGGGATCTACGAGCAGTACTTC
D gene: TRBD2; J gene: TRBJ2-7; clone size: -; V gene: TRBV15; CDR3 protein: CATSTAGGLLEQYF; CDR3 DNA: TGTGCCACCAGTACAGCGGGAGGCCTTCTTGAGCAGTACTTC
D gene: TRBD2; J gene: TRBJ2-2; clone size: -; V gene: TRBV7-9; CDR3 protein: CASRASSGSPHGELFF; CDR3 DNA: TGTGCCAGCAGGGCTTCTAGCGGGAGTCCCCACGGGGAGCTGTTTTTT
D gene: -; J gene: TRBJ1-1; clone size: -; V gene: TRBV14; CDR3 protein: CASSRGNTEAFF; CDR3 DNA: TGTGCCAGCAGCCGAGGGAACACTGAAGCTTTCTTT